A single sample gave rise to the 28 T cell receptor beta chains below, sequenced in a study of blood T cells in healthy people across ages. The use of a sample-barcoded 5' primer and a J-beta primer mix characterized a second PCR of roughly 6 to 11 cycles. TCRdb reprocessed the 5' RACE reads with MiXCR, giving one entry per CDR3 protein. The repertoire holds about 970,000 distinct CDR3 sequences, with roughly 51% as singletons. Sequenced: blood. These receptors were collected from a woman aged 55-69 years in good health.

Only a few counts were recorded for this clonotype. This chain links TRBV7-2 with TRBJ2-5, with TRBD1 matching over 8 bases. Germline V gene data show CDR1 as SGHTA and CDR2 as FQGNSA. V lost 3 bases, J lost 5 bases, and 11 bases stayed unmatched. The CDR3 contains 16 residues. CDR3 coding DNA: TGTGCCAGCAGCTTTCCCCCAGGGGGCGCGACGGAGACCCAGTACTTC. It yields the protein CASSFPPGGATETQYF.

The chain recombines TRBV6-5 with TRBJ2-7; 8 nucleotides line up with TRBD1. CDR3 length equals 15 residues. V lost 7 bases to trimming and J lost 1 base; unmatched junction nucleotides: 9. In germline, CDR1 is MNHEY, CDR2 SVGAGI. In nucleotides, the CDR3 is TGTGCCAGCATCGCCGGGACAGGCGGATCCTACGAGCAGTACTTC. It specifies CASIAGTGGSYEQYF.

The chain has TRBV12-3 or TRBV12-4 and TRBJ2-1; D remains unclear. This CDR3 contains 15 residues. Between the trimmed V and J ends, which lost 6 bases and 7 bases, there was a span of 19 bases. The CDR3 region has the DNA TGTGCCAGCAGCTCCACCAGGACCGGTGAGAATGAGCAGTTCTTC. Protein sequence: CASSSTRTGENEQFF.

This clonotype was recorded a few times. The CDR3 region is CSASKVRDNEQFF. The CDR3 coding sequence is TGCAGTGCTAGTAAGGTTCGCGACAATGAGCAGTTCTTC. This chain connects TRBV20-1 to TRBJ2-1, with unresolved D. V shed 3 bases and J shed 5 bases, with 11 bases lying between them. The germline V gene encodes CDR1 DFQATT and CDR2 SNEGSKA (reference sequence). CDR3 length: 13 amino acids.

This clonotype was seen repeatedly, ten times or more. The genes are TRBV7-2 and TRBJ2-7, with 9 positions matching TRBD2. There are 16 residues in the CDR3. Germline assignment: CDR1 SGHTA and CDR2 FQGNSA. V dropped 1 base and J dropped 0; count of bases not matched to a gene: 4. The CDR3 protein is CASSLGLAGRSYEQYF. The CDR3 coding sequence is TGTGCCAGCAGCTTAGGGCTAGCGGGGCGCTCCTACGAGCAGTACTTC.

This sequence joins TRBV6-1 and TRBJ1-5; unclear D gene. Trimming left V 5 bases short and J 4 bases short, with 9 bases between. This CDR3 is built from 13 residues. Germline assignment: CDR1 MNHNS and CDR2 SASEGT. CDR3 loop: CASSSPRNQPQHF. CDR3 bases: TGTGCCAGCAGTAGTCCTAGGAATCAGCCCCAGCATTTT.

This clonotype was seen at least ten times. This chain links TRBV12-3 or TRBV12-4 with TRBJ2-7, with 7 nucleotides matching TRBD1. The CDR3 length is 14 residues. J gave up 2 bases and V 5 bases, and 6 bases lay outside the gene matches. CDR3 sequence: CASSLRTGTYEQYF. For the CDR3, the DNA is TGTGCCAGCAGTCTGAGGACAGGAACCTACGAGCAGTACTTC.

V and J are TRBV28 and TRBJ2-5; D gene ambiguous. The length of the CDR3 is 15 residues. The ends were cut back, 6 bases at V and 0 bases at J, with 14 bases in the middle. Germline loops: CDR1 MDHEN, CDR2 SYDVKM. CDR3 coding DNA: TGTGCCAGCAGCATAGTTCGCGGATACCAAGAGACCCAGTACTTC. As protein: CASSIVRGYQETQYF.

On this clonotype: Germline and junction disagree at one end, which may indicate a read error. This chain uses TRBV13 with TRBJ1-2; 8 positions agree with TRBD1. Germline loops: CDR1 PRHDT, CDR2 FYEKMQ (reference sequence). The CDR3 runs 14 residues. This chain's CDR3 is CASSVGGQGYGYTF. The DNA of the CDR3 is TGTGCCAGCAGCGTAGGAGGACAGGGCTATGGCTACACCTTC.

CDR3 sequence reads: CASSLAGTFNQPQHF. The DNA of the CDR3 is TGTGCCAGCAGCTTAGCCGGGACATTTAATCAGCCCCAGCATTTT. The chain carries TRBV11-3 and TRBJ1-5, with a weak D call TRBD1 (6 bases). The CDR3 has 15 residues. Trimming stripped 1 base from V and 4 bases from J, with 11 bases between. Per germline, CDR1 SGHNT and CDR2 YENEEA.

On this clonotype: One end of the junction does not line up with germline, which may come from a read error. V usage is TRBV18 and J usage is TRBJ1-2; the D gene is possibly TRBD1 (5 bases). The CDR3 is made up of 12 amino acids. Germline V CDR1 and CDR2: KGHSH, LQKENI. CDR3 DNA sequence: TGTGCCAGCGCACCCCAGGGAGATGGCTACACCTTC. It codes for CASAPQGDGYTF.

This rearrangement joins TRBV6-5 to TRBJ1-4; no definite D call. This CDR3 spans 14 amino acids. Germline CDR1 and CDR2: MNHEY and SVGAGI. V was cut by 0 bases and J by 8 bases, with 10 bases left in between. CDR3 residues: CASSYSGSGEKLFF. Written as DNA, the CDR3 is TGTGCCAGCAGTTACTCAGGTTCTGGGGAAAAACTGTTTTTT.

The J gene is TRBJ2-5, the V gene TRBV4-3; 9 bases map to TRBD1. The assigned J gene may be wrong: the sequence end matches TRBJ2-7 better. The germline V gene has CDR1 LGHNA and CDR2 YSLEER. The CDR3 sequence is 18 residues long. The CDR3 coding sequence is TGCGCCAGCAGCCAAGTTATTCTACAGGGGGCGGAGGGTTACGAGCAGTACTTC. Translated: CASSQVILQGAEGYEQYF.

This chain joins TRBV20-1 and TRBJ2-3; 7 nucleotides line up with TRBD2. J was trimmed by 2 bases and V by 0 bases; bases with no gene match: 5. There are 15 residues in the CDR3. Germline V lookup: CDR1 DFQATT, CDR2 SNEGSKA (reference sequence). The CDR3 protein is CSARDEAGPTDTQYF. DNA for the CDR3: TGCAGTGCTAGAGATGAAGCGGGACCCACAGATACGCAGTATTTT.

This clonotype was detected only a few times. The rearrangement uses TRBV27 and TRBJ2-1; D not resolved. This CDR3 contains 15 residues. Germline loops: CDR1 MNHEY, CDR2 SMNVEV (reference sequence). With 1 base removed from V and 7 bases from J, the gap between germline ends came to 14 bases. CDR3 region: CASSLYGTVANEQFF. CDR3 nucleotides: TGTGCCAGCAGTTTATATGGTACAGTAGCTAATGAGCAGTTCTTC.

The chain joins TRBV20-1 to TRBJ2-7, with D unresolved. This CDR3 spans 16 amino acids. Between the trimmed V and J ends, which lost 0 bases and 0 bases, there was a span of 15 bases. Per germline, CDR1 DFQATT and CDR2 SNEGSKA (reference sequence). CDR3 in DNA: TGCAGTGCTAGAGATCGCCTTCAGCTAAGCTCCTACGAGCAGTACTTC. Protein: CSARDRLQLSSYEQYF.

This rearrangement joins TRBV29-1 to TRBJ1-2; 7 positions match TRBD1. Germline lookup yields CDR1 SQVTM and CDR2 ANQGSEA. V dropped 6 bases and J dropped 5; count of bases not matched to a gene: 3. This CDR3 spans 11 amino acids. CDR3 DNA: TGCAGCGTCGGGGACAGATATGGCTACACCTTC. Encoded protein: CSVGDRYGYTF.

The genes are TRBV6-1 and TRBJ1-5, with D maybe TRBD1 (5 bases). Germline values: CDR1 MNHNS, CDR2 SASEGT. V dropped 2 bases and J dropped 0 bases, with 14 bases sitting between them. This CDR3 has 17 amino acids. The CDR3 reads CASSEKGPAYSNQPQHF. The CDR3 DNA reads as TGTGCCAGCAGTGAAAAGGGACCGGCATATAGCAATCAGCCCCAGCATTTT.

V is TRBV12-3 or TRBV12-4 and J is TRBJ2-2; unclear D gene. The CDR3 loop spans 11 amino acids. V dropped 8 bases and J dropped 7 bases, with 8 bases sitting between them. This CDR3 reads CASGLVGELFF. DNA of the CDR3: TGTGCCAGCGGGTTAGTCGGGGAGCTGTTTTTT.

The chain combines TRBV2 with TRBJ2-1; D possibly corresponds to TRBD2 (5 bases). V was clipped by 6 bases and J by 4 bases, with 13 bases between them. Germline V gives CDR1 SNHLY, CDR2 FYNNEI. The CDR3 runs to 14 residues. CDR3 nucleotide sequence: TGTGCCAGCAGCAACCCTACTAGATACAATGAGCAGTTCTTC. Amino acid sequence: CASSNPTRYNEQFF.

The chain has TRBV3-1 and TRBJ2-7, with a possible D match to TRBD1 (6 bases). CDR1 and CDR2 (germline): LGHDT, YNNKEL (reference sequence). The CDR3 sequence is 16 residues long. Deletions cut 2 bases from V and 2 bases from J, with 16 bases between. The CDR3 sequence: CASSQLPGTQAYEQYF. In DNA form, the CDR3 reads TGTGCCAGCAGCCAACTCCCCGGGACACAAGCCTACGAGCAGTACTTC.

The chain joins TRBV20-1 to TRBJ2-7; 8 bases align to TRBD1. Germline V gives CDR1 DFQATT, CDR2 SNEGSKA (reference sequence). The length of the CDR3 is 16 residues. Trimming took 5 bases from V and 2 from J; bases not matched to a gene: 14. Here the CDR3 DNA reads TGCAGTGCTTTCTCATCCGGGACAGGCGACCCCTACGAGCAGTACTTC. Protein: CSAFSSGTGDPYEQYF.

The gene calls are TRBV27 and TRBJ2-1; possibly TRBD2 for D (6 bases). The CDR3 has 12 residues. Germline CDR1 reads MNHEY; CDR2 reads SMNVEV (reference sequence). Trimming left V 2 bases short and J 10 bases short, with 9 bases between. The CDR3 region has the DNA TGTGCCAGCAGTTTACTTGCGGGAGAGCAGTTCTTC. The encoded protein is CASSLLAGEQFF.

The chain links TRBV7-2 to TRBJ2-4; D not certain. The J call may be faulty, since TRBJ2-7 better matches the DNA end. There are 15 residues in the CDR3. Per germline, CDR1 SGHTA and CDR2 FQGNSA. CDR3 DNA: TGTGCCAGCAGCTTTCTGGCCCTTACTATTTACGAGCAGTACTTC. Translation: CASSFLALTIYEQYF.

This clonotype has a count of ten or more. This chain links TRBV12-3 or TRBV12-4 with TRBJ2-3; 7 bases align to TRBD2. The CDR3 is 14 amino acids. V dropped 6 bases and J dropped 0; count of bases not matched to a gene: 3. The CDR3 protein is CASSLAESTDTQYF. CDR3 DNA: TGTGCCAGCAGCCTAGCGGAGAGCACAGATACGCAGTATTTT.

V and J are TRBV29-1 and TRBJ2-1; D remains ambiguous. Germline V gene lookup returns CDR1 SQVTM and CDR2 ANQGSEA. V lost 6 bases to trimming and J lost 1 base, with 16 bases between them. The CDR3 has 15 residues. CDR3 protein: CSVSPPAVSYNEQFF. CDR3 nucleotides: TGCAGCGTCAGTCCGCCCGCGGTATCCTACAATGAGCAGTTCTTC.

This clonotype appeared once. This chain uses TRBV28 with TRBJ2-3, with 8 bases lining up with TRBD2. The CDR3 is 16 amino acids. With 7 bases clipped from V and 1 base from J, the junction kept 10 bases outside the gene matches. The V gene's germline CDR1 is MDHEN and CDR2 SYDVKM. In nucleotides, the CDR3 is TGTGCCAGCACCCCGGAGGCGGGAGGACGCACAGATACGCAGTATTTT. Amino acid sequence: CASTPEAGGRTDTQYF.

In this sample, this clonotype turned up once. CDR3 protein: CSWGRGETQETQYF. CDR3 nucleotide sequence: TGCAGCTGGGGCAGGGGCGAAACACAAGAGACCCAGTACTTC. This chain links TRBV29-1 with TRBJ2-5, with a tentative D call TRBD1 (6 bases). The V end lost 8 bases, the J end lost 2 bases, and 18 bases lay between the germline ends. Germline V lookup: CDR1 SQVTM, CDR2 ANQGSEA. This CDR3 has 14 residues. The whole variable domain, filled in from reference TRBV29-1 and TRBJ2-5, reads SAVISQKPSRDICQRGTSLTIQCQVDSQVTMMFWYRQQPGQSLTLIATANQGSEATYESGFVIDKFPISRPNLTFSTLTVSNMSPEDSSIYLCSWGRGETQETQYFGPGTRLLVL.